Detailed here is one T cell receptor (beta chain). Its specificity is unknown. Using immunoSEQ multiplex PCR, the repertoire was profiled, and TCRdb retains in-frame clones only, with some absent. Among tens of thousands of clones listed, roughly 87% were seen once. The CDR3 consists of 14 residues. J was trimmed by 4 bases and V by 5 bases; bases with no gene match: 4. The germline V gene has CDR1 LNHDA and CDR2 SQIVND (reference sequence). The sample belongs to a study of OX40 agonist ivuxolimab in advanced cancers. Study-wide background: Enrollees could have had prior anti-PD-1, anti-PD-L1 or anti-CTLA-4 therapy, which about 42% had received. Overall study results and limits: The authors did not determine the antigen specificity of the expanded peripheral T cells.

The sequence came from an adult with an advanced solid tumor such as melanoma, head and neck, liver or kidney cancer. The chain couples TRBV19 to TRBJ1-2; 10 bases align to TRBD1. Sequencing was performed on CD4+ or CD8+ T cells sorted from blood, taken in a trial of the OX40 agonist ivuxolimab. DNA for the CDR3: TGTGCCAGTAGTGGACGGACAGGGGGCTATGGCTACACCTTC. Translated, it gives CASSGRTGGYGYTF.